The 29 T cell receptor beta chains below come from one sample, sequenced in a study of blood T cells in healthy people across ages. Next came a second PCR, run for about 7 to 12 cycles, which used a sample-barcoded 5' primer along with a J-beta primer mix. From the 5' RACE reads, TCRdb called clonotypes with MiXCR, one entry per CDR3 protein. The sample contains fewer than 900,000 distinct CDR3 sequences, about 36% of which appear only once. Sample: blood. These receptors originate from a man between 18 and 29 years old in good health.

The sample holds a few counts of this clonotype. CDR3 amino acids: CSARALSGGGYRGSYNEQFF. CDR3 bases: TGCAGTGCTAGAGCCCTTAGCGGGGGCGGTTACCGGGGCTCCTACAATGAGCAGTTCTTC. The V gene is TRBV20-1, the J gene TRBJ2-1; 9 nucleotides match TRBD2. Per germline, CDR1 DFQATT and CDR2 SNEGSKA (reference sequence). Trimming at V came to 1 base and at J to 0 bases, leaving 16 bases not matched to a gene. The CDR3 has 20 residues.

The J gene is TRBJ2-7, the V gene TRBV7-9; D may match TRBD1 or TRBD2 (5 bases each). The germline V gene encodes CDR1 SEHNR and CDR2 FQNEAQ (reference sequence). The V end lost 4 bases, the J end lost 1 base, and 17 bases lay between the germline ends. This CDR3 comprises 16 residues. CDR3 sequence (DNA): TGTGCCAGCAGCTCCCCCCCGGGGCAGCCATCCTACGAGCAGTACTTC. Translated, it gives CASSSPPGQPSYEQYF.

This chain connects TRBV20-1 to TRBJ2-1; 9 nucleotides match TRBD2. The CDR3 is made up of 18 amino acids. Trimming at V came to 0 bases and at J to 2 bases, leaving 11 bases not matched to a gene. The germline V gene encodes CDR1 DFQATT and CDR2 SNEGSKA (reference sequence). The CDR3 region has the DNA TGCAGTGCTAGAGACGAGGGTTCGCGGGAGGGCGCCTACAATGAGCAGTTCTTC. It encodes CSARDEGSREGAYNEQFF.

The chain has TRBV20-1 and TRBJ1-6; D is possibly TRBD1 (6 bases). The CDR3 is made up of 16 amino acids. CDR1 is DFQATT, CDR2 SNEGSKA, per germline (reference sequence). Trimming stripped 5 bases from V and 7 bases from J, with 21 bases between. CDR3 sequence reads: CSAVTVRGAQNSPLHF. The CDR3 region has the DNA TGCAGTGCTGTAACCGTTCGGGGGGCGCAAAATTCACCCCTCCACTTT.

The rearrangement links TRBV15 to TRBJ2-5; 10 nucleotides align to TRBD1. Germline V gene sequence: CDR1 LNHNV, CDR2 YYDKDF (reference sequence). The CDR3 is made up of 15 amino acids. J lost 5 bases, V lost 1 base, and 4 bases had no gene match. The CDR3: CATSRGGDRGETQYF. The CDR3 DNA is TGTGCCACCAGCAGAGGAGGGGACAGGGGTGAGACCCAGTACTTC. The whole variable domain, filled in from reference TRBV15 and TRBJ2-5, reads DAMVIQNPRYQVTQFGKPVTLSCSQTLNHNVMYWYQQKSSQAPKLLFHYYDKDFNNEADTPDNFQSRRPNTSFCFLDIRSPGLGDTAMYLCATSRGGDRGETQYFGPGTRLLVL.

The chain couples TRBV2 to TRBJ2-3; 10 bases align to TRBD2. CDR1 SNHLY and CDR2 FYNNEI come from the germline V gene. This CDR3 is built from 16 residues. After removal of 6 bases from V and 2 bases from J, the junction contained 8 bases not matched to a gene. CDR3 in amino acids: CASRERGGPFTDTQYF. CDR3 DNA: TGTGCCAGCAGGGAGCGGGGGGGGCCTTTCACAGATACGCAGTATTTT.

The rearrangement uses TRBV12-3 or TRBV12-4 and TRBJ2-5; D remains ambiguous. V dropped 0 bases and J dropped 1 base, with 6 bases sitting between them. The CDR3 spans 14 residues. The CDR3 bases are TGTGCCAGCAGTTTAGCCGCGGCCCAAGAGACCCAGTACTTC. This sequence encodes CASSLAAAQETQYF.

On this clonotype itself: One end of the junction varies from germline; a read error may be responsible. V and J are TRBV6-2 or TRBV6-3 and TRBJ2-3; TRBD2 is a possible D gene (6 bases). The CDR3 contains 18 residues. The germline CDR1 and CDR2 sequences are MNHEY and SVGEGT. The CDR3, as DNA: TGTGCCAGCAGTTACCGCAAGAGGCGGAGGGAAGACACAGATGCGCAGTATTTT. Its protein is CASSYRKRRREDTDAQYF.

The sample holds many counts of this clonotype. The genes are TRBV2 and TRBJ2-1, with 10 bases fitting TRBD1. The CDR3 is 14 residues long. CDR1 and CDR2 from the germline V gene are SNHLY and FYNNEI. V was pared by 7 bases and J by 2 bases, with 2 bases of the junction left unmatched. CDR3 coding DNA: TGTGCCAGCAAGGGACAGGGGCCCTACAATGAGCAGTTCTTC. This codes for CASKGQGPYNEQFF.

V gene TRBV6-2 or TRBV6-3 combines with J gene TRBJ2-1, with TRBD1 as a possible D gene (5 bases). With 6 bases removed from V and 5 bases from J, the gap between germline ends came to 14 bases. Germline CDR1 and CDR2: MNHEY and SVGEGT. The length of the CDR3 is 14 residues. The CDR3 here is CASRLGPVNNEQFF. The CDR3 DNA follows: TGTGCCAGCAGACTGGGGCCCGTCAACAATGAGCAGTTCTTC.

Comments on this clonotype: A read error may explain this, as a much larger clone is one base away. The rearrangement links TRBV10-3 to TRBJ2-5, with D hard to call. The CDR3 extends over 12 amino acids. Per germline, CDR1 ENHRY and CDR2 SYGVKD. Deletions cut 7 bases from V and 11 bases from J, with 17 bases between. The CDR3 is CAIMGNRDEQYF. The CDR3 DNA sequence: TGTGCCATCATGGGGAATAGGGATGAGCAGTACTTC.

This sequence joins TRBV5-1 and TRBJ2-5; D may be TRBD1 (6 bases). CDR1 is SGHRS and CDR2 is YFSETQ in the germline V gene. V was shortened by 2 bases and J by 11 bases, with 22 bases between the two germline ends. CDR3 length: 15 residues. The chain's CDR3 is CASSLGGAPRDEQYF. The CDR3 coding sequence is TGCGCCAGCAGCTTAGGGGGTGCTCCTCGAGATGAGCAGTACTTC.

V is TRBV20-1 and J is TRBJ1-5, with D tentatively TRBD1 (5 bases). CDR1 and CDR2 from the germline V gene are DFQATT and SNEGSKA (reference sequence). The CDR3 is 14 residues long. V lost 1 base to trimming and J lost 6 bases, with 13 bases between them. The DNA for the CDR3 is TGCAGTGCTAGAGTTGCGGGGGTAGGTCAGCCCCAGCATTTT. Translating gives CSARVAGVGQPQHF.

This chain joins TRBV4-3 and TRBJ2-4; D not resolved. V was clipped by 1 base and J by 0 bases, with 28 bases between them. The V gene's germline CDR1 is LGHNA and CDR2 YSLEER. The CDR3 is 22 residues long. As DNA, the CDR3 is TGCGCCAGCAGCCAAGGATTTTGGAGTGGGTCAGGTCACCTACTAGCCAAAAACATTCAGTACTTC. Its translation: CASSQGFWSGSGHLLAKNIQYF.

J is TRBJ2-7 and V is TRBV20-1; D unclear. Deletions cut 7 bases from V and 7 bases from J, with 20 bases between. Germline V gives CDR1 DFQATT, CDR2 SNEGSKA (reference sequence). The CDR3 loop spans 13 amino acids. The chain's CDR3 is CSVPPSVYNEQYF. The CDR3 bases are TGCAGTGTCCCTCCCAGCGTGTACAATGAGCAGTACTTC.

This clonotype was seen repeatedly, ten times or more. The gene calls are TRBV4-3 and TRBJ1-2; TRBD1 matches at 8 bases. V shed 4 bases, J shed 4 bases, and the junction held 8 bases outside the gene matches. The CDR3 loop spans 15 amino acids. Germline CDR1 reads LGHNA; CDR2 reads YSLEER. The DNA for the CDR3 is TGCGCCAGCAGCCCAATGGGCCAGGGGGCCTATGGCTACACCTTC. Translating gives CASSPMGQGAYGYTF.

The genes are TRBV29-1 and TRBJ2-5, with 9 bases aligning to TRBD1. This CDR3 region has 13 residues. Unmatched junction bases numbered 8, after V lost 7 bases and J lost 5 bases. From germline, CDR1 is SQVTM and CDR2 ANQGSEA. In DNA form, the CDR3 reads TGCAGCGGGGGGACAGGGATATGGGAGACCCAGTACTTC. It is translated as CSGGTGIWETQYF.

Ten or more counts support this clonotype. The rearrangement uses TRBV7-9 and TRBJ2-1; 12 positions agree with TRBD2. TRBJ2-7 explains the end of the DNA better; the J call may be wrong. Germline V lookup: CDR1 SEHNR, CDR2 FQNEAQ (reference sequence). This CDR3 is built from 15 residues. The CDR3 coding sequence is TGTGCCAGCAGCCCTAGCGGGGGGGCCTACAATGAGCAGTACTTC. Translated, it gives CASSPSGGAYNEQYF.

The chain combines TRBV20-1 with TRBJ1-1; maybe TRBD1 (6 bases). V gave up 4 bases and J gave up 4 bases, with 13 bases separating them. Germline V gene lookup returns CDR1 DFQATT and CDR2 SNEGSKA (reference sequence). The CDR3 is 13 amino acids. CDR3 sequence reads: CSANRGASTEAFF. DNA of the CDR3: TGCAGTGCTAACCGGGGGGCGAGCACTGAAGCTTTCTTT.

In this sample, this clonotype turned up many times. V and J are TRBV6-2 or TRBV6-3 and TRBJ2-5, with D hard to call. The CDR3 loop spans 12 amino acids. Trimming stripped 5 bases from V and 11 bases from J, with 15 bases between. Germline CDR1 reads MNHEY; CDR2 reads SVGEGT. This CDR3 reads CASSTGPIEQYF. The CDR3 region has the DNA TGTGCCAGCAGTACCGGGCCGATTGAGCAGTACTTC.

This clonotype was observed a handful of times. A much larger clone lies one base from this, so it may be a read error. This rearrangement joins TRBV28 to TRBJ1-2; D not certain. There are 12 residues in the CDR3. Per the germline V gene, CDR1 is MDHEN and CDR2 is SYDVKM. Trimming took 3 bases from V and 3 from J, leaving 5 bases between them. The CDR3, as DNA: TGTGCCAGCAGTTTGAACTACTATGGCTACACCTTC. Translating gives CASSLNYYGYTF.

This clonotype was seen more than once but under ten times. This chain uses TRBV5-6 with TRBJ2-7; D is ambiguous. This CDR3 has 15 amino acids. The germline CDR1 and CDR2 sequences are SGHDT and YYEEEE. V lost 4 bases and J lost 0, with 14 bases in between. The CDR3 here is CASSVPQFPSYEQYF. For the CDR3, the DNA is TGTGCCAGCAGCGTCCCACAGTTCCCCTCCTACGAGCAGTACTTC.

Only a few counts were recorded for this clonotype. This chain uses TRBV2 with TRBJ2-7, with 8 bases lining up with TRBD2. The germline gives CDR1 SNHLY, CDR2 FYNNEI. V shed 9 bases, J shed 3 bases, and the junction held 7 bases outside the gene matches. The CDR3 has 13 residues. The CDR3 nucleotides read TGTGCCAGTACGGGAGGGGGGATCTACGAGCAGTACTTC. Translated, it gives CASTGGGIYEQYF. The whole variable domain, filled in from reference TRBV2 and TRBJ2-7, reads EPEVTQTPSHQVTQMGQEVILRCVPISNHLYFYWYRQILGQKVEFLVSFYNNEISEKSEIFDDQFSVERPDGSNFTLKIRSTKLEDSAMYFCASTGGGIYEQYFGPGTRLTVT.

The gene calls are TRBV29-1 and TRBJ2-2, with D tentatively TRBD1 or TRBD2 (5 bases each). V lost 5 bases and J 5 bases, leaving 12 bases between the germline ends. In germline, CDR1 is SQVTM, CDR2 ANQGSEA. This CDR3 has 13 residues. In nucleotides, the CDR3 is TGCAGCGTTATTCAGGGAGATACCGGGGAGCTGTTTTTT. Translating it yields CSVIQGDTGELFF.

V gene TRBV6-2 or TRBV6-3 combines with J gene TRBJ2-6; the D is unclear. The CDR3 has 15 amino acids. The V gene lost 2 bases and the J gene lost 0 bases, with 5 bases spanning the gap. Per the germline V gene, CDR1 is MNHEY and CDR2 is SVGEGT. The CDR3 nucleotides are TGTGCCAGCAGTTACGGCCTCTCTGGGGCCAACGTCCTGACTTTC. Translation: CASSYGLSGANVLTF.

This chain uses TRBV30 with TRBJ1-6; tentative D call: TRBD1 (5 bases). Germline CDR1 and CDR2: GTSNPN and SVGIG (reference sequence). The CDR3 loop spans 14 amino acids. V was clipped by 4 bases and J by 7 bases, with 14 bases between them. This CDR3 is CAWNSRGGNSPLHF. The CDR3 nucleotides are TGTGCCTGGAATTCGAGGGGTGGCAATTCACCCCTCCACTTT.

V and J are TRBV20-1 and TRBJ1-2; D is ambiguous. The CDR3 is made up of 11 amino acids. CDR1 is DFQATT and CDR2 is SNEGSKA in the germline V gene (reference sequence). Trimming took 6 bases from V and 4 from J, leaving 9 bases between them. The CDR3 spells CSATAIYGYTF. The CDR3 DNA is TGCAGTGCCACAGCAATCTATGGCTACACCTTC.

The chain recombines TRBV28 with TRBJ2-7, with D perhaps matching TRBD1 (6 bases). The CDR3 runs 15 residues. Germline CDR1 MDHEN, CDR2 SYDVKM. Trimming removed 3 bases at V and 2 bases at J, with 14 bases between. CDR3 protein: CASSFARGRTYEQYF. In DNA form, the CDR3 reads TGTGCCAGCAGTTTTGCCAGGGGCAGGACCTACGAGCAGTACTTC.

This clonotype was seen more than once but under ten times. The J gene is TRBJ1-1, the V gene TRBV5-1; D not resolved. CDR1 and CDR2 (germline): SGHRS, YFSETQ. The V end lost 4 bases, the J end lost 3 bases, and 4 bases lay between the germline ends. The CDR3 runs 11 residues. DNA of the CDR3: TGCGCCAGCAGCGAAGACACTGAAGCTTTCTTT. Its translation: CASSEDTEAFF.